Detailed here is one T cell receptor beta chain. Given a much more abundant clone one base away, this may be a read error. Building the TCR beta libraries relied on iRepertoire HTBI primers, and CDR3 regions underwent Arm-PCR. TCRdb reprocessed the multiplex PCR reads via MiXCR and lists one record per CDR3 protein. The table lists fewer than 450,000 distinct CDR3 sequences, approximately 16% of them singletons. This sample stems from a study of regulatory T cells in long-lasting Graves disease. In germline, CDR1 is MNHEY, CDR2 SVGAGI. CDR3 size: 15 residues. Time point of the sample: newly diagnosed GD, antithyroid drugs for less than 3 months. PBMC RNA was the source of the TCR library. Each patient gave approximately 8.1 milliliters of EDTA-anticoagulated peripheral blood. This same sample was also part of a study on T cells in Graves' hyperthyroidism and ophthalmopathy. As reported in that work: Blood held most thyroid clonotypes expanded above 0.001 frequency. From stable hyperthyroidism, ophthalmopathy was separated by a 13 V-J model.

The source of this sequence is a woman in her 40s with Graves disease. Sequenced material: peripheral blood mononuclear cells (PBMCs), taken at new diagnosis, from a patient treated with antithyroid drugs. This rearrangement joins TRBV6-5 to TRBJ2-5; D unresolved. CDR3 loop: CASSYSSRGQETRYF. CDR3 DNA: TGTGCCAGCAGTTACTCGAGTCGTGGCCAAGAGACCCGGTACTTC.